This is a list of T cell receptor beta chains from one sample in a study of CD8+CD57+ T cells in acquired aplastic anemia. From the reads, TCRdb called clonotypes with MiXCR, one entry per CDR3 protein. The table shows some 210,000 distinct CDR3 sequences, with around 60% occurring only once. Sequenced: sorted CD4+, CD8+, or CD8+CD57+ T cells (not recorded which) from PBMCs. The receptors were gathered from a human donor in good health. CDR3s include the opening cysteine and the closing phenylalanine or tryptophan. The order of the fields is J gene, clone size, V gene, D gene, CDR3 DNA, CDR3 protein. The D gene is left open where the match is weak. Where a row states a size, it is once, few, many or the class of an expanded clone; other rows omit it.

>TRBJ1-1|NA|TRBV7-9|NA
TGTGCCAGCAGCTTTAGCGGTATCACAGACTTAATGAACACTGAAGCTTTCTTT
CASSFSGITDLMNTEAFF
>TRBJ1-4|many|TRBV16|TRBD1
TGTGCCAGCAGCCATTGGACAGGGCTGGATGAAAAACTGTTTTTT
CASSHWTGLDEKLFF
>TRBJ2-7|NA|TRBV7-9|TRBD1
TGTGCCAGCACTAGGACAGGAACTACCTCCTACGAGCAGTACTTC
CASTRTGTTSYEQYF
>TRBJ2-7|many|TRBV7-6|NA
TGTGCCAGCAGCTTAGAGGATCAGGGGCAGTACTTC
CASSLEDQGQYF
>TRBJ2-7|NA|TRBV25-1|NA
TGTGCCAGCAGTGACCTGGACTGGGACACCGTTGTACACGAGCAGTACTTC
CASSDLDWDTVVHEQYF
>TRBJ1-5|NA|TRBV6-1|TRBD1
TGTGCCACCGGACAGGGGGCTAGCAATCAGCCCCAGCATTTT
CATGQGASNQPQHF
>TRBJ2-5|NA|TRBV7-9|NA
TGTGCCAGCAGCTGGACATGGGGCAGGGAGACCCAGTACTTC
CASSWTWGRETQYF
>TRBJ1-1|NA|TRBV5-5|NA
TGTGCCAGCAGCCACCAGGGTGACACTGAAGCTTTCTTT
CASSHQGDTEAFF
>TRBJ1-3|NA|TRBV7-9|TRBD1
TGTGCCAGCAGCCCCCAGGGGGTTCGAAACACCATATATTTT
CASSPQGVRNTIYF
>TRBJ2-1|few|TRBV7-8|NA
TGTGCCAGCAGCGAACAGGGTATGGCCTCCAATGAGCAGTTCTTC
CASSEQGMASNEQFF
>TRBJ2-1|NA|TRBV20-1|TRBD2
TGCAGTGCTATGCGACCAGCGGGGTACAATGAGCAGTTCTTC
CSAMRPAGYNEQFF
>TRBJ2-1|NA|TRBV9|TRBD2
TGTGCCAGCAGCCCGAGGACTAGCGTGGATGAGCAGTTCTTC
CASSPRTSVDEQFF
>TRBJ2-5|once|TRBV20-1|NA
TGCAGTGCTGGGTGGGGGGAGACCCAGTACTTC
CSAGWGETQYF
>TRBJ1-4|NA|TRBV7-9|TRBD1
TGTGCCAGCAGCCCTGGGACAGGGGGGAGTGAAAAACTGTTTTTT
CASSPGTGGSEKLFF
>TRBJ1-2|NA|TRBV20-1|NA
TGCAGTGCCGTAGAGGACAGTAACTATGGCTACACCTTC
CSAVEDSNYGYTF
>TRBJ1-6|NA|TRBV20-1|NA
TGCAGTGCTAGAGGGTCCTCGGTGGGATCACCCCTCCACTTT
CSARGSSVGSPLHF
>TRBJ1-2|few|TRBV2|TRBD1
TGTGCCAGCAGGCGACAGGGCGAAACTCATGGCTACACCTTC
CASRRQGETHGYTF
>TRBJ2-5|many|TRBV12-3/TRBV12-4|TRBD1
TGTGCCAGCAGTTTCCCCGGACAGGGTGGAGAGACCCAGTACTTC
CASSFPGQGGETQYF
>TRBJ2-7|many|TRBV7-9|NA
TGTGCCAGCAGCCAAGTCGGTTATAACTACGAGCAGTACTTC
CASSQVGYNYEQYF
>TRBJ2-7|NA|TRBV9|TRBD1
TGTGCCAGCAGCCTCGAACAGGGGTCCGAGCAGTACTTC
CASSLEQGSEQYF
>TRBJ1-1|NA|TRBV20-1|NA
TGCAGTGCTAGAGAAGGGTCCGAGGGGAGCACTGAAGCTTTCTTT
CSAREGSEGSTEAFF
>TRBJ2-5|NA|TRBV7-9|NA
TGTGCCAGCAGCCCACGGGGGGCGGACAATGAGACCCAGTACTTC
CASSPRGADNETQYF
>TRBJ1-1|few|TRBV19|TRBD1
TGTGCCAGCAAGGGGGCCCTGAACACTGAAGCTTTCTTT
CASKGALNTEAFF
>TRBJ1-2|NA|TRBV20-1|NA
TGCAGTGCTAGATTCAGGGACTATGGCTACACCTTC
CSARFRDYGYTF
>TRBJ1-2|NA|TRBV19|NA
TGTGCCAGTAGCAAACAGGGTTTGAATGGCTACACCTTC
CASSKQGLNGYTF
>TRBJ1-6|once|TRBV7-2|NA
TGTGCCAGCAGCTTAAGGGAGAGCTACTATAATTCACCCCTCCACTTT
CASSLRESYYNSPLHF
>TRBJ2-1|NA|TRBV5-1|NA
TGCGCCAGCAGCTCGACTCGGACTATGTCCTCCTACAATGAGCAGCTCTTC
CASSSTRTMSSYNEQLF
>TRBJ1-6|NA|TRBV20-1|NA
TGCAGTGCTAGATCCCAGGGTCCCATTTCACCCCTCCACTTT
CSARSQGPISPLHF
>TRBJ2-7|NA|TRBV20-1|NA
TGCAGTGCTAGAGTCGCACAGGGACCCTACGAGCAGTACTTC
CSARVAQGPYEQYF
>TRBJ2-5|many|TRBV9|TRBD2
TGTGCCAGCAGCGTAGCTGGCGGGGGGAGCCTCCAAGAGACCCAGTACTTC
CASSVAGGGSLQETQYF
>TRBJ2-1|many|TRBV5-1|TRBD2
TGCGCCAGCAGCGTGGACGGGACTAGCGGGATGAATGAGCAGTTCTTC
CASSVDGTSGMNEQFF
>TRBJ1-2|many|TRBV9|NA
TGTGCCAGCAGCGTAGGGTCAGGGATTTACTATGGCTACACCTTC
CASSVGSGIYYGYTF
>TRBJ2-7|NA|TRBV7-9|NA
TGTGCCAGCAGCTCAGACAATACAAAGTACGAGCAGTACTTC
CASSSDNTKYEQYF
>TRBJ2-7|NA|TRBV9|TRBD2
TGTGCCAGTTTAGGCTATAGCGGGAGCTCCTACGAGCAGTACTTC
CASLGYSGSSYEQYF
>TRBJ2-7|NA|TRBV20-1|TRBD1
TGCAGTGCCCCTGGGGGGGGGGGACAGGGGTCCTCCTACGAGCAGTACTTC
CSAPGGGGQGSSYEQYF
>TRBJ1-1|NA|TRBV4-1|NA
TGCGCCAGCAGCCAAGAGCAGGCAGATGTGAACACTGAAGCTTTCTTT
CASSQEQADVNTEAFF
>TRBJ1-2|NA|TRBV7-4|TRBD1
TGTGCCAGCAGCCCGCGGACAGGGTACGATGGCTACACCTTC
CASSPRTGYDGYTF
>TRBJ1-4|NA|TRBV5-1|NA
TGCGCCAGCAGCTTAAGAGGGCCCGAAAAACTGTTTTTT
CASSLRGPEKLFF
>TRBJ2-3|few|TRBV28|TRBD2
TGTGCCAGCAGTCCGGGACTAGCGGGAGGAATCACAGATACGCAGTATTTT
CASSPGLAGGITDTQYF
>TRBJ1-2|NA|TRBV5-1|TRBD1
TGCGCCAGCAGCTCTGTACCGGGACAGGGGTTCGGTGGCTACACCTTC
CASSSVPGQGFGGYTF
>TRBJ2-7|NA|TRBV15|TRBD2
TGTGCCACCAGCAGAAGCCTAGCGGGGTCCCAGTCTCACTTC
CATSRSLAGSQSHF
>TRBJ2-7|NA|TRBV9|NA
TGTGCCAGCAGCCTATGGGGGCTTCTAGGGTACGAGCAGTACTTC
CASSLWGLLGYEQYF
>TRBJ2-1|once|TRBV7-2|NA
TGTGCCAGCAGCCAAATGGGGCTTGAGCAGTTCTTC
CASSQMGLEQFF
>TRBJ1-4|NA|TRBV6-6|NA
TGTGCCAGCAGTTTGGGACTGCTGGCGGAAAATGAAAAACTGTTTTTT
CASSLGLLAENEKLFF
>TRBJ1-6|NA|TRBV20-1|TRBD1
TGCAGTGCTAGAGATGTCGACAGGGCGTATTCACCCCTCCACTTT
CSARDVDRAYSPLHF
>TRBJ2-1|NA|TRBV29-1|TRBD2
TGCAGCGTGAAAGACCTGGGACTAGAGAATGAGCAGTTCTTC
CSVKDLGLENEQFF